This TCR beta chain was found in a study of radiation and T cells in renal cell carcinoma. Produced via immunoSEQ multiplex PCR; TCRdb's table is partial and in-frame only. The table lists roughly 150,000 clones, approximately 86% of them singletons. Study-wide findings and caveats: Baseline intratumoral clonotype presence is unknown without pretreatment biopsies.

Concerning this clone itself: Its cognate antigen is unknown.

V lost 0 bases to trimming and J lost 5 bases, with 8 bases between them. Germline lookup yields CDR1 LNHDA and CDR2 SQIVND (reference sequence). The CDR3 loop spans 14 amino acids. Time point defined: blood 2 weeks post-SBRT. Sample treatment: 15 Gy SBRT to primary tumor, nephrectomy 4 weeks later. Radiation-treated patients gave blood at baseline, week 2 and week 4. This renal cell carcinoma was of the clear cell type. The sequencing used blood, collected from a patient whose treatment included radiotherapy and nephrectomy. This chain joins TRBV19 and TRBJ1-5; possibly TRBD1 for D (6 bases). The clonotype comes from a woman between 50 and 59 years old with renal cell carcinoma. The CDR3 here is CASSIDSGDQPQHF. CDR3 coding DNA: TGTGCCAGTAGTATAGATTCAGGGGATCAGCCCCAGCATTTT.